This is a list of T cell receptor beta chains from one sample in a study of blood T cells in healthy people across ages. One entry per CDR3 protein results from TCRdb running MiXCR on the 5' RACE reads. The repertoire holds roughly 900,000 distinct CDR3 sequences, around 49% seen once, with about an eighth in the top ten. Material for sequencing was blood. The origin of the receptors is a man aged 25 to 45 in good health. Each CDR3 is given with its conserved first and last residue. D genes are given only for firm matches. Clone sizes are given selectively: once, few, many, or a class where the clone is expanded.

>TRBD1|TRBJ1-1|TRBV12-3/TRBV12-4|.
TGTGCCATTAGCTATTGGACAGGGCAGATGAACACTGAAGCTTTCTTT
CAISYWTGQMNTEAFF
>.|TRBJ1-1|TRBV5-1|few
TGCGCCAGCAGCTGGACAACAGACCTGAACACTGAAGCTTTCTTT
CASSWTTDLNTEAFF
>.|TRBJ1-2|TRBV6-5|few
TGTGCCAGCACCGCGGACGGAACTAACTATGGCTACACCTTC
CASTADGTNYGYTF
>TRBD2|TRBJ2-5|TRBV12-3/TRBV12-4|.
TGTGCCAGCAGACCCCGACTAGCGGACAGCCAAGAGACCCAGTACTTC
CASRPRLADSQETQYF
>.|TRBJ2-7|TRBV7-2|.
TGTGCCAGCAGCTTAGGGTCAGGGAGAGAGCAGTACTTC
CASSLGSGREQYF
>.|TRBJ1-2|TRBV5-1|.
TGCGCCAGCAGCTTGGTAGGGGGGCCCAATGGCTACACCTTC
CASSLVGGPNGYTF
>TRBD1|TRBJ2-7|TRBV19|.
TGTGCCAGTAGTTCGTGGACAGGGGTCGAGCAGTACTTC
CASSSWTGVEQYF
>.|TRBJ2-1|TRBV27|few
TGTGCCAGCAAGGGCCCCGCCGTTCGGGAGCAGTTCTTC
CASKGPAVREQFF
>.|TRBJ2-1|TRBV5-1|.
TGCGCCAGCAGCAAGTCGGTTGGGGGGCACTACAATGAGCAGTTCTTC
CASSKSVGGHYNEQFF
>.|TRBJ2-6|TRBV7-2|.
TGTGCCAGCAGCTTAGGGCCAGTGCTAGCCACAGTCCTGACTTTC
CASSLGPVLATVLTF
>TRBD2|TRBJ2-5|TRBV14|.
TGTGCCAGCAGCCAATCTAGCGGGGGTACCCAAGAGACCCAGTACTTC
CASSQSSGGTQETQYF
>.|TRBJ2-7|TRBV3-1|once
TGTACCAGCAGCCAACCTCCAGTCTACGAGCAGTACTTC
CTSSQPPVYEQYF
>.|TRBJ2-7|TRBV4-3|.
TGCGCCAGCAGCCAAGAGCGGGATTTGAGGGGGCTCGAGCAGTACTTC
CASSQERDLRGLEQYF
>.|TRBJ2-1|TRBV11-2|.
TGTGCCAGCAGCCCTTACCCGCGGGGCAGGGTTGTAAAGGAGCAGTTCTTC
CASSPYPRGRVVKEQFF
>TRBD1|TRBJ1-1|TRBV27|.
TGTGCCAGCAGTCTTTGGACAGGGTTCACTGAAGCTTTCTTT
CASSLWTGFTEAFF
>TRBD1|TRBJ1-2|TRBV4-3|few
TGCGCCAGCAGCCAAGAACCAGGGGGAGGTGGCTATGGCTACACCTTC
CASSQEPGGGGYGYTF
>.|TRBJ2-3|TRBV7-2|.
TGTGCCACCCAAGCTAGCACAGATACGCAGTATTTT
CATQASTDTQYF
>.|TRBJ1-5|TRBV7-9|few
TGTGCCAGCTCCCCTTGGCAGGGTGGGAATCAGCCCCAGCATTTT
CASSPWQGGNQPQHF
>.|TRBJ1-2|TRBV3-1|.
TGTGCCAGCAGTAGCCTCAGGAACGGCTACACCTTC
CASSSLRNGYTF
>.|TRBJ1-1|TRBV4-1|few
TGCGCCAGCAGCCTAGGGGCAGGACAAAGAAACACTGAAGCTTTCTTT
CASSLGAGQRNTEAFF
>TRBD1|TRBJ1-2|TRBV6-5|few
TGTGCCAGCAGTCCGCCACAGGGGAGGGGCTATGGCTACACCTTC
CASSPPQGRGYGYTF
>.|TRBJ1-5|TRBV12-3/TRBV12-4|.
TGTGCCAGCAGTTTTTCAGGGTGGCAGCCCCAGCATTTT
CASSFSGWQPQHF
>.|TRBJ2-5|TRBV7-2|.
TGTGCCAGCAGCTCAACAGCCCTCCCCTGGGAGACCCAGTACTTC
CASSSTALPWETQYF
>.|TRBJ1-4|TRBV5-1|few
TGCGCCAGCAGCTTGGACAGCTATGAAAAACTGTTTTTT
CASSLDSYEKLFF
>TRBD2|TRBJ2-3|TRBV6-2/TRBV6-3|.
TGTGCCAGCGTGAAGCGGGGGGACACAGATACGCAGTATTTT
CASVKRGDTDTQYF
>TRBD1|TRBJ1-2|TRBV28|.
TGTGCCAGCAGTCACCCGGACAGGGCCCTATATGGCTACACCTTC
CASSHPDRALYGYTF
>TRBD1|TRBJ1-1|TRBV28|few
TGTGCCAGCAGTTCCCAGGGGACAGGGCAGATGAACACTGAAGCTTTCTTT
CASSSQGTGQMNTEAFF
>TRBD1|TRBJ2-7|TRBV7-2|few
TGTGCCAGCAGCAAGACAGGGCTCGAGCAGTACTTC
CASSKTGLEQYF
>TRBD2|TRBJ2-7|TRBV7-2|few
TGTGCCAGCAGCTTAGCCCCTAGCGGGGAAATCTACGAGCAGTACTTC
CASSLAPSGEIYEQYF
>TRBD1|TRBJ2-7|TRBV6-2/TRBV6-3|few
TGTGCCAGCAGCCCCGGGACAGGCGAAGGGATCTCCTACGAGCAGTACTTC
CASSPGTGEGISYEQYF
>TRBD2|TRBJ2-3|TRBV27|.
TGTGCCTGCAGTTTACCAGCGGGGGGCTCCCTCACAGATACGCAGTATTTT
CACSLPAGGSLTDTQYF
>.|TRBJ2-7|TRBV20-1|.
TGCAGTGGGGCCCTGTACTCCTACGAGCAGTACTTC
CSGALYSYEQYF
>.|TRBJ2-5|TRBV20-1|many
TGCAGTGCCCAAGCAGGGTTTAAAGAGACCCAGTACTTC
CSAQAGFKETQYF
>.|TRBJ2-1|TRBV7-2|.
TGTGCCAGCAGCTTAGCGGGGGAAAGCAGAGGGTACAATGAGCAGTTCTTC
CASSLAGESRGYNEQFF
>.|TRBJ2-2|TRBV12-3/TRBV12-4|once
TGTGCCAGCCCCTGGTCGGGACATAGCAACACTGGGGAGCTGTTTTTT
CASPWSGHSNTGELFF
>TRBD1|TRBJ1-5|TRBV27|.
TGTGCCAGCAGTATCGACAGGGGGAATCAGCCCCAGCATTTT
CASSIDRGNQPQHF
>TRBD1|TRBJ2-3|TRBV25-1|.
TGTGCCAGCCGCGAGACAGGGGATGTTCGTCGGACGCAGTATTTT
CASRETGDVRRTQYF
>TRBD2|TRBJ2-7|TRBV4-1|.
TGCGCCAGCAGCCAAGGTGTAGGGAGGGACTACGAGCAGTACTTC
CASSQGVGRDYEQYF
>.|TRBJ2-7|TRBV4-2|.
TGTGCCAGCAGCCAAGGTACAAACCGCTACAATGAGCAGTACTTC
CASSQGTNRYNEQYF
>TRBD1|TRBJ2-3|TRBV20-1|.
TGCAGTGGGGACAGGGCCCCCACAGATACGCAGTATTTT
CSGDRAPTDTQYF
>TRBD1|TRBJ2-7|TRBV20-1|.
TGCAGTGCCAATTCTCCCGGCGGACAGGGGACGATCTACGAGCAGTACTTC
CSANSPGGQGTIYEQYF